Each of the 29 T cell receptor beta chains below was sequenced from the same sample in a study of blood T cell repertoires in COVID-19. The repertoire was sequenced with immunoSEQ multiplex PCR; TCRdb's copy has only in-frame clones and lacks some. The sample consists of about 46,000 clones, roughly 86% of them appearing once. Source material: PBMCs or T cells enriched from blood (not recorded which). The receptor set was obtained from a woman between 45 and 60 years old who had recovered from COVID-19.

The gene calls are TRBV6-2 or TRBV6-3 and TRBJ1-5, with D maybe TRBD1 (5 bases). The length of the CDR3 is 15 residues. Between the trimmed V and J ends, which lost 3 bases and 4 bases, there was a span of 13 bases. Germline V gene data show CDR1 as MNHEY and CDR2 as SVGEGT. The DNA for the CDR3 is TGTGCCAGCAGTTATTCCGGGGGTCGGAATCAGCCCCAGCATTTT. It yields the protein CASSYSGGRNQPQHF.

The V call is TRBV27, the J call TRBJ1-3; tentatively, D is TRBD1 (5 bases). The CDR3 extends over 15 amino acids. V was pared by 8 bases and J by 3 bases, with 17 bases between. In germline, CDR1 is MNHEY, CDR2 SMNVEV (reference sequence). The CDR3 loop reads CASGQAGGYGNTIYF. In DNA form, the CDR3 reads TGTGCCAGCGGCCAGGCGGGGGGATATGGAAACACCATATATTTT.

The chain carries TRBV19 and TRBJ2-1; 7 nucleotides match TRBD1. CDR3 length equals 14 residues. Losses at the gene ends were 4 bases for V and 4 bases for J; bases not matched to a gene: 4. In germline, CDR1 is LNHDA, CDR2 SQIVND (reference sequence). The CDR3 region has the DNA TGTGCCAGTAGTACCGGGACAGCTTACAATGAGCAGTTCTTC. Translating gives CASSTGTAYNEQFF.

V is TRBV7-8 and J is TRBJ2-1; D call uncertain. V shed 4 bases and J shed 3 bases, with 4 bases lying between them. This CDR3 comprises 12 residues. The germline gives CDR1 SGHVS, CDR2 FQNEAQ. The CDR3 nucleotides read TGTGCCAGCAGCTCCCGCTACAATGAGCAGTTCTTC. Protein: CASSSRYNEQFF. The full variable domain, with the rest looked up from reference TRBV7-8 and TRBJ2-1, is GAGVSQSPRYKVAKRGQDVALRCDPISGHVSLFWYQQALGQGPEFLTYFQNEAQLDKSGLPSDRFFAERPEGSVSTLKIQRTQQEDSAVYLCASSSRYNEQFFGPGTRLTVL.

The CDR3 region is CAWSARDRVSLYNEQFF. The CDR3 coding sequence is TGTGCCTGGAGTGCAAGGGACAGGGTGTCCCTTTACAATGAGCAGTTCTTC. This sequence joins TRBV30 and TRBJ2-1; 9 bases agree with TRBD1. V dropped 1 base and J dropped 4; count of bases not matched to a gene: 11. CDR1 GTSNPN and CDR2 SVGIG come from the germline V gene (reference sequence). CDR3 length: 17 amino acids.

The chain is built from TRBV5-6 and TRBJ2-4, with TRBD2 as a possible D gene (7 bases). Germline V gene data show CDR1 as SGHDT and CDR2 as YYEEEE. The CDR3 runs 16 residues. Between the trimmed V and J ends, which lost 4 bases and 6 bases, there was a span of 20 bases. DNA of the CDR3: TGTGCCAGCAGCCTGGTAGGGGTGGGAGGGGGAAACATTCAGTACTTC. Residues: CASSLVGVGGGNIQYF.

This clone was detected once. V is TRBV28 and J is TRBJ2-7; tentative D call: TRBD1 (5 bases). Trimming pared 2 bases from V and 1 base from J, leaving 9 bases between. Germline V gene lookup returns CDR1 MDHEN and CDR2 SYDVKM. There are 14 residues in the CDR3. The DNA of the CDR3 is TGTGCCAGCAGTTTACCAGGGCCTTCCTACGAGCAGTACTTC. As protein: CASSLPGPSYEQYF.

This rearrangement joins TRBV11-3 to TRBJ2-1, with TRBD2 as a possible D gene (6 bases). Trimming cost V 4 bases and J 6 bases, with 19 bases left between them. The CDR3 length is 16 residues. Germline V gene lookup returns CDR1 SGHNT and CDR2 YENEEA. The CDR3, as DNA: TGTGCCAGCAGCTCGACTTTCTCGGGAGCGCGCAATGAGCAGTTCTTC. It translates to CASSSTFSGARNEQFF.

J is TRBJ2-5 and V is TRBV4-1, with 7 nucleotides matching TRBD1. The V and J ends lost 4 bases and 7 bases, in that order; junction bases with no gene match: 9. The germline CDR1 and CDR2 sequences are MGHRA and YSYEKL. The CDR3 covers 14 residues. CDR3: CASSPDWDSGTQYF. CDR3 bases: TGCGCCAGCAGCCCAGATTGGGACAGCGGGACCCAGTACTTC.

The CDR3 nucleotides are TGTGCCAGCTGGACAGGGCTCTACAATGAGCAGTTCTTC. Its translation is CASWTGLYNEQFF. V gene TRBV6-5 combines with J gene TRBJ2-1, with TRBD1 identical over 8 bases. Germline loops: CDR1 MNHEY, CDR2 SVGAGI. This CDR3 contains 13 residues. Trimming took 8 bases from V and 3 from J; bases not matched to a gene: 3.

J is TRBJ2-1 and V is TRBV7-8; no firm D call. Germline V CDR1 and CDR2: SGHVS, FQNEAQ. This CDR3 is built from 16 residues. Trimming left V 0 bases short and J 2 bases short, with 11 bases between. The CDR3 coding sequence is TGTGCCAGCAGCTTAGCGCTGACCCGGGCCTACAATGAGCAGTTCTTC. This codes for CASSLALTRAYNEQFF.

The V gene is TRBV5-4, the J gene TRBJ1-5; D gene uncertain. This CDR3 contains 13 residues. V was trimmed by 0 bases and J by 9 bases, leaving 10 bases between them. Germline V gene sequence: CDR1 SGHNT, CDR2 YYREEE (reference sequence). The CDR3, as DNA: TGTGCCAGCAGCTTGGAAGTTTCGGGGCCCCAGCATTTT. This sequence encodes CASSLEVSGPQHF.

This chain connects TRBV2 to TRBJ1-1; 7 nucleotides align to TRBD1. The CDR3 totals 13 residues. Germline CDR1 and CDR2: SNHLY and FYNNEI. V lost 8 bases to trimming and J lost 5 bases; unmatched junction nucleotides: 8. CDR3 amino acids: CASSPTGVTEAFF. CDR3 sequence (DNA): TGTGCCAGCTCGCCTACAGGGGTGACTGAAGCTTTCTTT.

The chain has TRBV4-1 and TRBJ1-4; a possible D gene is TRBD1 (6 bases). The CDR3 spans 15 residues. CDR1 MGHRA and CDR2 YSYEKL come from the germline V gene. V was trimmed by 4 bases and J by 5 bases, leaving 14 bases between them. For the CDR3, the DNA is TGCGCCAGCAGCCTTCCGACAGGAGGAAATGAAAAACTGTTTTTT. Residues: CASSLPTGGNEKLFF.

The V call is TRBV6-1, the J call TRBJ1-5; 12 bases are a match to TRBD1. V shed 7 bases, J shed 3 bases, and the junction held 7 bases outside the gene matches. Per the germline V gene, CDR1 is MNHNS and CDR2 is SASEGT. The CDR3 has 16 residues. CDR3 DNA: TGTGCCAGCAATGACCGGGACAGGGGGCACAATCAGCCCCAGCATTTT. It yields the protein CASNDRDRGHNQPQHF.

This clone came up once. J is TRBJ2-5 and V is TRBV18; D is unclear. Trimming cost V 3 bases and J 3 bases, with 5 bases left between them. Germline V gene lookup returns CDR1 KGHSH and CDR2 LQKENI. This CDR3 spans 12 amino acids. The CDR3, as DNA: TGTGCCAGCTCACCTTCAAAAGAGACCCAGTACTTC. It codes for CASSPSKETQYF.

This chain joins TRBV2 and TRBJ2-5; no clear D gene. V lost 2 bases to trimming and J lost 3 bases, with 7 bases between them. Germline CDR1 is SNHLY and CDR2 is FYNNEI. This CDR3 has 13 residues. The CDR3 loop is CASSEIPEETQYF. For the CDR3, the DNA is TGTGCCAGCAGTGAAATTCCGGAAGAGACCCAGTACTTC. Supplemented by reference TRBV2 and TRBJ2-5, the full variable domain reads EPEVTQTPSHQVTQMGQEVILRCVPISNHLYFYWYRQILGQKVEFLVSFYNNEISEKSEIFDDQFSVERPDGSNFTLKIRSTKLEDSAMYFCASSEIPEETQYFGPGTRLLVL.

The V gene is TRBV4-2, the J gene TRBJ1-1; D gene unclear. The V gene's germline CDR1 is LGHNA and CDR2 YNFKEQ. The CDR3 covers 14 residues. Deletions cut 0 bases from V and 0 bases from J, with 5 bases between. CDR3 DNA sequence: TGTGCCAGCAGCCAAGATATCCTGAACACTGAAGCTTTCTTT. This encodes CASSQDILNTEAFF.

This clone was observed once. This chain links TRBV7-8 with TRBJ1-1; 8 bases align to TRBD1. This CDR3 is 16 amino acids long. The germline V gene encodes CDR1 SGHVS and CDR2 FQNEAQ. With V trimmed by 6 bases and J by 4 bases, 13 bases remained unmatched. As DNA, the CDR3 is TGTGCCAGCAGTTCTCTCCCAACAGGGGGTATCACTGAAGCTTTCTTT. Translated, it gives CASSSLPTGGITEAFF. The full variable domain, rest sourced from reference TRBV7-8 and TRBJ1-1, is GAGVSQSPRYKVAKRGQDVALRCDPISGHVSLFWYQQALGQGPEFLTYFQNEAQLDKSGLPSDRFFAERPEGSVSTLKIQRTQQEDSAVYLCASSSLPTGGITEAFFGQGTRLTVV.

The gene calls are TRBV12-3 or TRBV12-4 and TRBJ2-1; D remains ambiguous. CDR3 length: 12 amino acids. V was cut by 3 bases and J by 9 bases, with 9 bases left in between. This chain's CDR3 is CASSFSGSEQFF. The CDR3 DNA is TGTGCCAGCAGTTTTTCAGGCAGTGAGCAGTTCTTC.

This sequence joins TRBV11-2 and TRBJ2-3, with D perhaps TRBD2 (7 bases). Trimming shortened V by 3 bases and J by 5 bases, and 12 bases separated the two germline ends. CDR3 length equals 14 residues. Germline CDR1 reads SGHAT; CDR2 reads FQNNGV. The CDR3 DNA sequence: TGTGCCAGCAGCTTCCGGGGGGCTGAAGATACGCAGTATTTT. It specifies CASSFRGAEDTQYF. Drawing the rest from reference TRBV11-2 and TRBJ2-3, the complete variable domain is EAGVAQSPRYKIIEKRQSVAFWCNPISGHATLYWYQQILGQGPKLLIQFQNNGVVDDSQLPKDRFSAERLKGVDSTLKIQPAKLEDSAVYLCASSFRGAEDTQYFGPGTRLTVL.

The chain couples TRBV29-1 to TRBJ2-7; perhaps TRBD1 as D (5 bases). The germline V gene has CDR1 SQVTM and CDR2 ANQGSEA. Trimming took off 6 bases at V and 2 bases at J, with 17 bases between the two ends. CDR3 length: 14 amino acids. The CDR3 nucleotides are TGCAGCGTAAGCAGGACACCAGTTCCCTACGAGCAGTACTTC. Amino acids: CSVSRTPVPYEQYF.

The chain uses TRBV7-2 and TRBJ2-5; tentative D call: TRBD1 (6 bases). V lost 3 bases and J 3 bases, leaving 14 bases between the germline ends. The germline CDR1 and CDR2 sequences are SGHTA and FQGNSA. The CDR3 sequence is 15 residues long. The CDR3: CASSLQRTEKETQYF. The CDR3 bases are TGTGCCAGCAGCTTGCAACGGACAGAAAAAGAGACCCAGTACTTC.

This clone was seen more than once but under ten times. The same CDR3 also results from other DNA sequences found in this sample. This chain connects TRBV3-1 (or the pseudogene TRBV3-2) to TRBJ1-1; no definite D call. The V gene's germline CDR1 is LGHDT and CDR2 YNNKEL (reference sequence). Trimming removed 4 bases from V and 3 bases from J, with 6 bases in between. The CDR3 has 12 residues. As DNA, the CDR3 is TGTGCCAGCAGCCCTCGGGACACTGAAGCTTTCTTT. Amino acid sequence: CASSPRDTEAFF.

CDR3 DNA sequence: TGCGCCAGCAGCTTGGGGGACTTCCCTAATTCACCCCTCCACTTT. Its translation is CASSLGDFPNSPLHF. The chain joins TRBV5-1 to TRBJ1-6, with a tentative D call TRBD1 (5 bases). V lost 0 bases, J lost 6 bases, and 10 bases lay in between. Germline V gives CDR1 SGHRS, CDR2 YFSETQ. The CDR3 has 15 amino acids.

This chain links TRBV10-3 with TRBJ2-3; D possibly corresponds to TRBD1 (6 bases). V was trimmed by 2 bases and J by 4 bases, leaving 13 bases between them. This CDR3 has 15 amino acids. CDR1 is ENHRY and CDR2 is SYGVKD in the germline V gene. DNA for the CDR3: TGTGCCATCAGTGAGCCGACAGGCGCCGCAGATACGCAGTATTTT. Translation gives CAISEPTGAADTQYF.

This CDR3 is CASSRRGTGVGYEQYF. The CDR3 DNA follows: TGTGCCAGCAGCCGACGTGGGACAGGGGTTGGCTACGAGCAGTACTTC. This chain links TRBV27 with TRBJ2-7; 10 nucleotides line up with TRBD1. The V gene end was trimmed by 6 bases and the J gene end by 3 bases; junction bases not matched to a gene: 11. The CDR3 runs 16 residues. Germline CDR1 and CDR2: MNHEY and SMNVEV (reference sequence).

V and J are TRBV7-9 and TRBJ2-1; 9 nucleotides line up with TRBD1. The CDR3 sequence is 15 residues long. J lost 7 bases, V lost 3 bases, and 7 bases had no gene match. Germline values: CDR1 SEHNR, CDR2 FQNEAQ (reference sequence). The CDR3 reads CASSLGQGRWNEQFF. The CDR3 region has the DNA TGTGCCAGCAGCTTGGGACAGGGTCGATGGAATGAGCAGTTCTTC.

The chain links TRBV5-1 to TRBJ2-3, with 9 bases matching TRBD1. Trimming removed 2 bases from V and 3 bases from J; junction bases left unmatched: 7. Germline assignment: CDR1 SGHRS and CDR2 YFSETQ. The CDR3 totals 16 residues. In DNA form, the CDR3 reads TGCGCCAGCAGCTTTGGACAGGGGTCGAGGACAGATACGCAGTATTTT. It translates to CASSFGQGSRTDTQYF.